These 11 T cell receptor beta chains share one sample of origin, sequenced in a study of identical twins. A single record per CDR3 protein comes from TCRdb applying MiXCR to the 5' RACE reads. Of 350,000 or so distinct CDR3 sequences listed, around an eighth are singletons. These data were also filed under a second study, of yellow fever vaccine responses in identical twins.

The sample comprised CD8+ T cells sorted from blood. The receptors stem from a woman in her late teens or twenties in good health.

The rearrangement links TRBV12-3 or TRBV12-4 to TRBJ1-2, with 9 positions matching TRBD1. The CDR3 is 14 residues long. J was trimmed by 5 bases and V by 7 bases; bases with no gene match: 8. CDR3 amino acids: CASKPDRGGYGYTF. CDR3 nucleotide sequence: TGTGCCAGCAAACCGGACAGGGGAGGGTATGGCTACACCTTC.

About this clonotype itself: This may be a read error, as it is one base from a much larger clone. The chain is built from TRBV7-9 and TRBJ2-1; 11 nucleotides align to TRBD2. The V gene's germline CDR1 is SEHNR and CDR2 FQNEAQ (reference sequence). This CDR3 spans 17 amino acids. V lost 1 base and J lost 8; bases outside the gene matches: 10. Here the CDR3 DNA reads TGTGCCAGCAGCTTAGGTCGGGCTAGCGGGAGGAGCCATGAGCAGTTCTTC. It yields the protein CASSLGRASGRSHEQFF. Full variable domain (outside the CDR3, taken from reference TRBV7-9 and TRBJ2-1): DTGVSQNPRHKITKRGQNVTFRCDPISEHNRLYWYRQTLGQGPEFLTYFQNEAQLEKSRLLSDRFSAERPKGSFSTLEIQRTEQGDSAMYLCASSLGRASGRSHEQFFGPGTRLTVL.

This clonotype showed up just a few times. The CDR3 DNA reads as TGTGCCACCAGCAGAGTTAGGGAGGGAGGCTACGAGCAGTACTTC. Amino acid sequence: CATSRVREGGYEQYF. J is TRBJ2-7 and V is TRBV15; 7 bases agree with TRBD2. The V segment lost 1 base and the J segment 3 bases; nucleotides outside the gene matches: 6. This CDR3 is 15 amino acids long. Germline lookup yields CDR1 LNHNV and CDR2 YYDKDF (reference sequence). The full variable domain, completed using reference TRBV15 and TRBJ2-7, is DAMVIQNPRYQVTQFGKPVTLSCSQTLNHNVMYWYQQKSSQAPKLLFHYYDKDFNNEADTPDNFQSRRPNTSFCFLDIRSPGLGDTAMYLCATSRVREGGYEQYFGPGTRLTVT.

This clonotype was counted ten times or more. This chain links TRBV29-1 with TRBJ2-7, with TRBD1 as a possible D gene (6 bases). Between the trimmed V and J ends, which lost 7 bases and 3 bases, there was a span of 13 bases. This CDR3 has 12 amino acids. Germline V gives CDR1 SQVTM, CDR2 ANQGSEA. The CDR3 loop is CSALNRDYEQYF. The CDR3, as DNA: TGCAGCGCCCTTAACAGGGACTACGAGCAGTACTTC.

In this sample, this clonotype turned up a few times. This chain links TRBV4-1 with TRBJ2-7; 11 bases match TRBD2. Looked up from germline, CDR1 is MGHRA and CDR2 is YSYEKL. Trimming cost V 2 bases and J 3 bases; bases outside gene matches: 0. The CDR3 sequence is 14 residues long. This CDR3 is CASSQTSGGYEQYF. In DNA, the CDR3 is TGCGCCAGCAGCCAAACTAGCGGGGGCTACGAGCAGTACTTC.

There are a few counts of this clonotype. This chain connects TRBV29-1 to TRBJ2-1; D call uncertain. CDR3 size: 10 residues. The V gene's germline CDR1 is SQVTM and CDR2 ANQGSEA. V gave up 5 bases and J gave up 5 bases, with 4 bases separating them. This CDR3 is CSVSDNEQFF. The CDR3 nucleotides are TGCAGCGTTTCGGACAATGAGCAGTTCTTC.

J is TRBJ1-2 and V is TRBV21-1; TRBD1 is taken as the D call from the table, unchecked against the DNA. TRBV21-1 represents a pseudogene. The CDR3 is made up of 20 amino acids. CDR3 in DNA: TGTGCCAGCAGCAAAGAGGACCTATGGTCGGAGACAGGGGGTTTCTATGGCTACACCTTC. Translating it yields CASSKEDLWSETGGFYGYTF.

This clonotype was found a few times. The chain joins TRBV7-6 to TRBJ2-5, with TRBD2 matching 8 bases. Losses at the gene ends were 1 base for V and 1 base for J; bases not matched to a gene: 14. The CDR3 runs to 19 residues. Germline V gene lookup returns CDR1 SGHVS and CDR2 FNYEAQ. This chain's CDR3 is CASSLERAGAQRIQETQYF. CDR3 sequence (DNA): TGTGCCAGCAGCTTAGAACGAGCGGGGGCACAACGAATCCAAGAGACCCAGTACTTC.

The DNA of the CDR3 is TGCGCCAGCAGCCTATCAGCGGACTCCTACGAGCAGTACTTC. Amino acid sequence: CASSLSADSYEQYF. V is TRBV4-1 and J is TRBJ2-7, with D possibly being TRBD2 (5 bases). The CDR3 spans 14 residues. Germline CDR1 and CDR2: MGHRA and YSYEKL. V gave up 4 bases and J gave up 0 bases, with 10 bases separating them.

This clonotype was found many times. The rearrangement links TRBV7-9 to TRBJ1-1; D call uncertain. Germline V lookup: CDR1 SEHNR, CDR2 FQNEAQ (reference sequence). The V gene lost 6 bases and the J gene lost 0 bases, with 8 bases spanning the gap. The CDR3 sequence is 13 residues long. The CDR3 sequence: CASRTGVNTEAFF. CDR3 DNA: TGTGCCAGCAGAACCGGGGTGAACACTGAAGCTTTCTTT. Together with reference TRBV7-9 and TRBJ1-1, the CDR3 gives the full variable domain: DTGVSQNPRHKITKRGQNVTFRCDPISEHNRLYWYRQTLGQGPEFLTYFQNEAQLEKSRLLSDRFSAERPKGSFSTLEIQRTEQGDSAMYLCASRTGVNTEAFFGQGTRLTVV.

The chain uses TRBV27 and TRBJ2-2; possible D gene TRBD2, 7 bases. The V and J ends lost 2 bases and 7 bases respectively, with 11 bases between them. CDR3 length: 14 residues. Germline V gene sequence: CDR1 MNHEY, CDR2 SMNVEV (reference sequence). DNA of the CDR3: TGTGCCAGCAGTTTAGGGGGGGCGCTCGGGGAGCTGTTTTTT. It specifies CASSLGGALGELFF.